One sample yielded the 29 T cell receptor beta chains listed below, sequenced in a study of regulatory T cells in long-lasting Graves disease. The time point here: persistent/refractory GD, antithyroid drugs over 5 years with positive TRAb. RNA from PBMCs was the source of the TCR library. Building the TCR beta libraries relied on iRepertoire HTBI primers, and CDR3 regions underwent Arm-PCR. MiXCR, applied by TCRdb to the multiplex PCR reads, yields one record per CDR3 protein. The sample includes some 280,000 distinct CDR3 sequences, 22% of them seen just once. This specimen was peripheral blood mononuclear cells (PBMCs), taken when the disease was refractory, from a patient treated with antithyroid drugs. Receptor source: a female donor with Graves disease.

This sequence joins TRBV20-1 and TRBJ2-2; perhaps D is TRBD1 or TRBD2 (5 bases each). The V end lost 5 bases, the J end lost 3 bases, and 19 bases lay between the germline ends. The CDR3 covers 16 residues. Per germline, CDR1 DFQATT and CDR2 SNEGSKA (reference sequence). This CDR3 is CSASDVTLGDTGELFF. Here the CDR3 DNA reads TGCAGTGCTTCGGACGTCACTCTGGGGGACACCGGGGAGCTGTTTTTT.

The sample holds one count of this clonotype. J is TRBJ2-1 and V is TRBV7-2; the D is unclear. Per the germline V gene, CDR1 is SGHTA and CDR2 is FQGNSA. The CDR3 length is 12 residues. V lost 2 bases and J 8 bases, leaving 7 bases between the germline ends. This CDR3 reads CASSLRRHEQFF. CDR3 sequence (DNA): TGTGCCAGCAGCTTAAGGCGTCATGAGCAGTTCTTC.

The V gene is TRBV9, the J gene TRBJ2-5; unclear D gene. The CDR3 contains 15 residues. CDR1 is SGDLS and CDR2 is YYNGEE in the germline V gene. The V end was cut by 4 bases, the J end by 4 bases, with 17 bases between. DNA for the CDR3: TGTGCCAGCAGCCCCTCAGGAAATTTAGGAGAGACCCAGTACTTC. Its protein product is CASSPSGNLGETQYF.

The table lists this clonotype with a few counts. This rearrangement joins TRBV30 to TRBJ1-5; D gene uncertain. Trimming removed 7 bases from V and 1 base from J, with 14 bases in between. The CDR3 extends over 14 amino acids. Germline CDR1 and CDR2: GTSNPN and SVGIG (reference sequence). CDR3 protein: CASQEKSSNQPQHF. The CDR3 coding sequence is TGTGCCTCGCAGGAGAAAAGCAGCAATCAGCCCCAGCATTTT. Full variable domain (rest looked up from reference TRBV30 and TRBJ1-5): SQTIHQWPATLVQPVGSPLSLECTVEGTSNPNLYWYRQAAGRGLQLLFYSVGIGQISSEVPQNLSASRPQDRQFILSSKKLLLSDSGFYLCASQEKSSNQPQHFGDGTRLSIL.

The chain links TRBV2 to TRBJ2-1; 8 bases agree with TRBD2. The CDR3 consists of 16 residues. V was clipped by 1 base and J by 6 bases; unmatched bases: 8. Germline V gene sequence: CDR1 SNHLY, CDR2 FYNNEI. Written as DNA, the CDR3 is TGTGCCAGCAGTGAAGTTGAGCGGGAGACGGTCAATGAGCAGTTCTTC. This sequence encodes CASSEVERETVNEQFF.

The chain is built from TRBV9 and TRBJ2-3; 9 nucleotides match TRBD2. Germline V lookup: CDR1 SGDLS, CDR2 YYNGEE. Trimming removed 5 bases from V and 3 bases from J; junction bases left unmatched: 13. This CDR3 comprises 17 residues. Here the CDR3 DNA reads TGTGCCAGCAGTTTAGCGCAGACTAGCGGACCGACAGATACGCAGTATTTT. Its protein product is CASSLAQTSGPTDTQYF.

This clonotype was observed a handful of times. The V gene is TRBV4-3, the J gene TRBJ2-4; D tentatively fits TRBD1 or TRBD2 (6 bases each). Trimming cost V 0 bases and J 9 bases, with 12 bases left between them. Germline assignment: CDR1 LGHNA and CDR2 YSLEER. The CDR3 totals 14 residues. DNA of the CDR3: TGCGCCAGCAGCCAAGACGGGAAGGGGGGCATTCAGTACTTC. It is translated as CASSQDGKGGIQYF.

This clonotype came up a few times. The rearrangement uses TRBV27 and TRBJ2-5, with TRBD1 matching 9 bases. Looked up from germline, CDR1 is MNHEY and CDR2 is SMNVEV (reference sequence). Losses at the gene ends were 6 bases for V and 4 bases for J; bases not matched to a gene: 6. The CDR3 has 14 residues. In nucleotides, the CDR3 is TGTGCCAGCAGGGTTGGGACAGGGCGAGAGACCCAGTACTTC. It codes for CASRVGTGRETQYF.

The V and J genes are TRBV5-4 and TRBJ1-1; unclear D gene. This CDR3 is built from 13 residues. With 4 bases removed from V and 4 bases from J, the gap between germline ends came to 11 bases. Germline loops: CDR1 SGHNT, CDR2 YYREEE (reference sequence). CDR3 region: CASSGSSRTEAFF. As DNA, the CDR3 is TGTGCCAGCAGCGGGAGCAGTCGCACTGAAGCTTTCTTT.

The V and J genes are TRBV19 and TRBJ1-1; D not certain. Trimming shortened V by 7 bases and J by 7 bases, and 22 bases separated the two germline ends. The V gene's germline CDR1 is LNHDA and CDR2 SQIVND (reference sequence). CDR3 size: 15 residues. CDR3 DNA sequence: TGTGCCAGTACCACCCTCGGTTTTGGACTACTTGAAGCTTTCTTT. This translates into CASTTLGFGLLEAFF. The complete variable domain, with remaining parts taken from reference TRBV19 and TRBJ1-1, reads DGGITQSPKYLFRKEGQNVTLSCEQNLNHDAMYWYRQDPGQGLRLIYYSQIVNDFQKGDIAEGYSVSREKKESFPLTVTSAQKNPTAFYLCASTTLGFGLLEAFFGQGTRLTVV.

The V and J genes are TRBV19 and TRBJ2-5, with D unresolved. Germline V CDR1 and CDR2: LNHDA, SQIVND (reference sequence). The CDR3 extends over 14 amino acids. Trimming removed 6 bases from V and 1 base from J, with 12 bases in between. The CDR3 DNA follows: TGTGCCAGTAGGAAGACTGGCTCCCAAGAGACCCAGTACTTC. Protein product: CASRKTGSQETQYF.

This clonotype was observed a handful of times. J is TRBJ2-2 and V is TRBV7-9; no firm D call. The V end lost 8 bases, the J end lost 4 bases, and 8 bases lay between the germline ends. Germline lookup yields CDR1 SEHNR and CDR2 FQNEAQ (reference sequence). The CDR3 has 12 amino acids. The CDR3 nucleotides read TGTGCCAGCCCCCCCGGCACCGGGGAGCTGTTTTTT. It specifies CASPPGTGELFF.

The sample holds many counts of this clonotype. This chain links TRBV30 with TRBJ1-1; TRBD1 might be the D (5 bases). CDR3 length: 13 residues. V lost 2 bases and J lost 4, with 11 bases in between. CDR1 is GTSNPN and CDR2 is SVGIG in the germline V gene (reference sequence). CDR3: CAWSRGGGTEAFF. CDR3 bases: TGTGCCTGGAGTCGGGGTGGGGGCACTGAAGCTTTCTTT. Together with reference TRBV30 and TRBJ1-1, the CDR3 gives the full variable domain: SQTIHQWPATLVQPVGSPLSLECTVEGTSNPNLYWYRQAAGRGLQLLFYSVGIGQISSEVPQNLSASRPQDRQFILSSKKLLLSDSGFYLCAWSRGGGTEAFFGQGTRLTVV.

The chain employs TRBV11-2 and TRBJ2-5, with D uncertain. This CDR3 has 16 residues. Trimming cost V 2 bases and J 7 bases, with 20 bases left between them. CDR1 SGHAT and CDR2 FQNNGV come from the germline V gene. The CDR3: CASSLRGEPRPGTQYF. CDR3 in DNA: TGTGCCAGCAGCTTAAGAGGAGAGCCCAGACCAGGGACCCAGTACTTC. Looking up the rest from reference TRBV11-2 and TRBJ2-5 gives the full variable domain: EAGVAQSPRYKIIEKRQSVAFWCNPISGHATLYWYQQILGQGPKLLIQFQNNGVVDDSQLPKDRFSAERLKGVDSTLKIQPAKLEDSAVYLCASSLRGEPRPGTQYFGPGTRLLVL.

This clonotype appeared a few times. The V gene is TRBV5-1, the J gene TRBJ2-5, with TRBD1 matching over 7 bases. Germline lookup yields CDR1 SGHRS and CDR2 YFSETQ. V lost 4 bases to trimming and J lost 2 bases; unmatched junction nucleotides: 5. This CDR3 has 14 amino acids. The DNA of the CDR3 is TGCGCCAGCAGCACCCCAGGGGGACAAGAGACCCAGTACTTC. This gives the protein CASSTPGGQETQYF.

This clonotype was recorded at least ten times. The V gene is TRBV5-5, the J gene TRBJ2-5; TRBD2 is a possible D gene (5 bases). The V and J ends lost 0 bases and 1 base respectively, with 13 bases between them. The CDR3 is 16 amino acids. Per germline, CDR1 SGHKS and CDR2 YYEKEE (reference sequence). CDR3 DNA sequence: TGTGCCAGCAGCTTGGACGTCCGAGGGTTCCAAGAGACCCAGTACTTC. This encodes CASSLDVRGFQETQYF.

The CDR3 DNA reads as TGTGCCAGCAGTTCGCGGGACAGATTCTCCTACGAGCAGTACTTC. The encoded protein is CASSSRDRFSYEQYF. The chain is built from TRBV6-2 or TRBV6-3 and TRBJ2-7, with D tentatively TRBD1 (7 bases). The CDR3 is 15 amino acids. V was cut by 4 bases and J by 0 bases, with 13 bases left in between. Germline V gene lookup returns CDR1 MNHEY and CDR2 SVGEGT.

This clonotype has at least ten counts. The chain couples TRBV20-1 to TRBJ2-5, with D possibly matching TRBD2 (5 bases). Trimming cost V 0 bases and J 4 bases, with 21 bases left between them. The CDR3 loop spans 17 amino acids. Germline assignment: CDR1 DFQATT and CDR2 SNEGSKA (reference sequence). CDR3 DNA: TGCAGTGCTAGAGATCTGTTGGGCTACACGGCGGGAGAGACCCAGTACTTC. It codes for CSARDLLGYTAGETQYF.

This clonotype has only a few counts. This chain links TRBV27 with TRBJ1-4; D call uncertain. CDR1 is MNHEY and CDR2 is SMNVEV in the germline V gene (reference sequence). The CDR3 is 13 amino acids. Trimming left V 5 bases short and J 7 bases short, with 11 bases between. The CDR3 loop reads CASSLERFEKLFF. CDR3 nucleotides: TGTGCCAGCAGTCTAGAAAGGTTTGAAAAACTGTTTTTT.

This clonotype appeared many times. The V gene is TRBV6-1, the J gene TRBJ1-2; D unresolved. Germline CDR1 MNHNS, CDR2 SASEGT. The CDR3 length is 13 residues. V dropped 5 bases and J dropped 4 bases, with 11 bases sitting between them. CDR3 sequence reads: CASSPLLAYGYTF. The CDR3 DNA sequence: TGTGCCAGCAGTCCGCTCTTGGCCTATGGCTACACCTTC.

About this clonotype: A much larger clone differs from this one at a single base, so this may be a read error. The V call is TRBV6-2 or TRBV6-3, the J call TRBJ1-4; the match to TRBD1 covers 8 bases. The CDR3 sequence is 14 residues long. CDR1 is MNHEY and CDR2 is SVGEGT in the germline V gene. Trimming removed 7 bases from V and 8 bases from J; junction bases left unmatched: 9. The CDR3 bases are TGTGCCAGCAATCAACAACGACAGGGGGAAAAACTGTTTTTT. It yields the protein CASNQQRQGEKLFF.

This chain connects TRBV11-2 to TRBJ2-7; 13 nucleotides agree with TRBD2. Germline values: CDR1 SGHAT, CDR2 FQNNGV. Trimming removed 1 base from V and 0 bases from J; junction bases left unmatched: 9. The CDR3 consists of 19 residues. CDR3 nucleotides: TGTGCCAGCAGCTTAGGGGATTACGGACTAGCGGGAGCCTCCTACGAGCAGTACTTC. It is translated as CASSLGDYGLAGASYEQYF.

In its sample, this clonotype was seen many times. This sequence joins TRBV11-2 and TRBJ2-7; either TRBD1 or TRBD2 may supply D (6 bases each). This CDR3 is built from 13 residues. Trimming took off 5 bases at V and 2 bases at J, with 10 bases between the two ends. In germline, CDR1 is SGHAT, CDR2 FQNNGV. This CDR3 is CASSVGGPYEQYF. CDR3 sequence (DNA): TGTGCCAGCAGCGTAGGGGGGCCCTACGAGCAGTACTTC.

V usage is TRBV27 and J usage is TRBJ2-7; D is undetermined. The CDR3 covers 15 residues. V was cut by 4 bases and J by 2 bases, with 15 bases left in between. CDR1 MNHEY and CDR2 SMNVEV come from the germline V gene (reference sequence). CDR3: CASSSGPNLPYEQYF. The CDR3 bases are TGTGCCAGCAGTTCCGGACCAAACCTTCCCTACGAGCAGTACTTC.

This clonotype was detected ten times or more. The CDR3 is CATQTSGNYLQYF. The CDR3 region has the DNA TGTGCCACGCAGACTAGCGGGAATTACCTGCAGTACTTC. This chain connects TRBV10-3 to TRBJ2-7; 11 nucleotides line up with TRBD2. The CDR3 extends over 13 amino acids. V lost 10 bases, J lost 9 bases, and 11 bases stayed unmatched. CDR1 and CDR2 from the germline V gene are ENHRY and SYGVKD.

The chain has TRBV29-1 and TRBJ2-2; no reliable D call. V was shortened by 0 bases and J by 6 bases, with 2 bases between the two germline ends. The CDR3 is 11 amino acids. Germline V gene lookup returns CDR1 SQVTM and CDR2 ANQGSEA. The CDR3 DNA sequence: TGCAGCGTTGAAGATTCCGGGGAGCTGTTTTTT. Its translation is CSVEDSGELFF.

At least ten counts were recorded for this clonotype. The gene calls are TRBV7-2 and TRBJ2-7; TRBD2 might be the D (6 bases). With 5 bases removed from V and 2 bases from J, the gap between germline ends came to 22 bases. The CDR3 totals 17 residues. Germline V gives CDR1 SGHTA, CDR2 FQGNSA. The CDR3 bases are TGTGCCAGCAGCACCCAGGGCGGGGCACTAGCCCCCTACGAGCAGTACTTC. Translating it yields CASSTQGGALAPYEQYF.

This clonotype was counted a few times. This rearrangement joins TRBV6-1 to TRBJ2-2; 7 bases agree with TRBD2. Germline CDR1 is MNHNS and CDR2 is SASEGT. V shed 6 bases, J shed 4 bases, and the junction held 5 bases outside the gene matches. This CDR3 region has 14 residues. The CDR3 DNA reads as TGTGCCAGCAGGCGGGAGTCGACCACCGGGGAGCTGTTTTTT. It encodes CASRRESTTGELFF.

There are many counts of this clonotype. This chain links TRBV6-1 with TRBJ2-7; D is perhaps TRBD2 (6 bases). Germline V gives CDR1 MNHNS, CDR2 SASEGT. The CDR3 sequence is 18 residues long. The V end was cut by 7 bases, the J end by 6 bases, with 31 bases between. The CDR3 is CASNMLGGRITGLSEQYF. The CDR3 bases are TGTGCCAGCAACATGCTCGGGGGACGGATTACGGGGCTTTCCGAGCAGTACTTC.